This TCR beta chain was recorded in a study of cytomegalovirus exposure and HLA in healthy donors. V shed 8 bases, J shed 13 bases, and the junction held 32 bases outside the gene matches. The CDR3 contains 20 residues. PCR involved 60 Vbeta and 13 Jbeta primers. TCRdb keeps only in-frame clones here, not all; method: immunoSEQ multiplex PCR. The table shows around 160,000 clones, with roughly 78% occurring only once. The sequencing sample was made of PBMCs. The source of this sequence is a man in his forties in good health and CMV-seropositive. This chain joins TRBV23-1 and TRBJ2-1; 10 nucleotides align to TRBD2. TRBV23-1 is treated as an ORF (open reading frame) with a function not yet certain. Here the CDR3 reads CASGPPGPPHGTSVSITQFF. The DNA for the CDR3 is TGCGCCAGCGGACCACCGGGACCCCCACACGGGACTAGCGTCTCCATTACCCAGTTCTTC.